A selection of T cell receptor beta chains follows, all from one sample in a study of primary melanoma T cells and metastatic recurrence. Sequencing was performed with immunoSEQ multiplex PCR; in TCRdb, only in-frame clones are kept and a portion is missing. The sample carries several hundred clones, less than 80% recorded once. The specimen sequenced was melanoma tumor tissue. These receptors all come from a human donor with melanoma. Both conserved end residues are part of each CDR3. The D gene is left open where the match is weak. Not every row has a clone size; where given, it reads once, few, many or a size class.

D gene: NA
clone size: NA
J gene: TRBJ1-5
V gene: TRBV11-3
CDR3 DNA: TGTGCCAGCAGGCCAGGGGTAGGGAATCAGCCCCAGCATTTT
CDR3 protein: CASRPGVGNQPQHF

D gene: TRBD1
clone size: NA
J gene: TRBJ2-1
V gene: TRBV19
CDR3 DNA: TGTGCCAGTAGTATGAGGACAGGGGGCGGCGGATACAATGAGCAGTTCTTC
CDR3 protein: CASSMRTGGGGYNEQFF

D gene: TRBD1
clone size: few
J gene: TRBJ2-2
V gene: TRBV19
CDR3 DNA: TGTGCCAGTAGTTTCGGACAGGGGGCCGGGGAGCTGTTTTTT
CDR3 protein: CASSFGQGAGELFF

D gene: TRBD1
clone size: NA
J gene: TRBJ1-6
V gene: TRBV14
CDR3 DNA: TGTGCCAGCAGCCTTGCAAGGGGGCCTAAGTCCACGACACCCCTCCACTTT
CDR3 protein: CASSLARGPKSTTPLHF

D gene: NA
clone size: NA
J gene: TRBJ2-3
V gene: TRBV5-1
CDR3 DNA: TGCGCCAGCAGCTTGGCCGGGCTAGCGATATTCACAGATACGCAGTATTTT
CDR3 protein: CASSLAGLAIFTDTQYF

D gene: NA
clone size: NA
J gene: TRBJ1-5
V gene: TRBV5-1
CDR3 DNA: TGCGCCAGCAGCTTGGGGACAGGCAATCAGCCCCAGCATTTT
CDR3 protein: CASSLGTGNQPQHF

D gene: NA
clone size: NA
J gene: TRBJ1-3
V gene: TRBV28
CDR3 DNA: TGTGCCAGCAGCCCACTAACAGGGACTGGAAACACCATATATTTT
CDR3 protein: CASSPLTGTGNTIYF

D gene: NA
clone size: NA
J gene: TRBJ1-2
V gene: TRBV6-8
CDR3 DNA: TGTGCCAGCAGTTTTCCCTTCGGGACCTATGGCTACACCTTC
CDR3 protein: CASSFPFGTYGYTF

D gene: NA
clone size: NA
J gene: TRBJ2-2
V gene: TRBV28
CDR3 DNA: TGTGCCAGCGTCCTCGGGGCAGGGGACGGGGAGCTGTTTTTT
CDR3 protein: CASVLGAGDGELFF

D gene: TRBD2
clone size: NA
J gene: TRBJ2-5
V gene: TRBV7-6
CDR3 DNA: TGTGCCAGCAGCTGGGGAGGGTCGGGGGGAGGAGAGACCCAGTACTTC
CDR3 protein: CASSWGGSGGGETQYF

D gene: NA
clone size: NA
J gene: TRBJ1-4
V gene: TRBV19
CDR3 DNA: TGTGCCAGTAGTATACAGGCAACTAATGAAAAACTGTTTTTT
CDR3 protein: CASSIQATNEKLFF

D gene: TRBD1
clone size: NA
J gene: TRBJ1-2
V gene: TRBV29-1
CDR3 DNA: TGCAGCGTTGAAGAGTGGACAGGGGTTGGGTATGGCTACACCTTC
CDR3 protein: CSVEEWTGVGYGYTF

D gene: NA
clone size: once
J gene: TRBJ1-3
V gene: TRBV11-3
CDR3 DNA: TGTGCCAGCGGCGGTCTTGGGGGGAGCTCTGGAAACACCATATATTTT
CDR3 protein: CASGGLGGSSGNTIYF

D gene: NA
clone size: NA
J gene: TRBJ2-1
V gene: TRBV6-8
CDR3 DNA: TGTGCCAGCAATGATTGGAGGGGGGAAGGCAATGAGCAGTTCTTC
CDR3 protein: CASNDWRGEGNEQFF

D gene: TRBD1
clone size: hyperexpanded
J gene: TRBJ1-3
V gene: TRBV11-3
CDR3 DNA: TGTGCCAGCAGCTTAGAATCTGGACAGGGTGGAAACACCATATATTTT
CDR3 protein: CASSLESGQGGNTIYF

D gene: NA
clone size: few
J gene: TRBJ1-4
V gene: TRBV18
CDR3 DNA: TGTGCCAGCTCAATTAGGACATTTGAGAAACTGTTTTTT
CDR3 protein: CASSIRTFEKLFF

D gene: NA
clone size: NA
J gene: TRBJ2-7
V gene: TRBV6-8
CDR3 DNA: TGTGCCAGCAGTCAATCCTACAGGGTGGGCGAGCAGTACTTC
CDR3 protein: CASSQSYRVGEQYF

D gene: NA
clone size: NA
J gene: TRBJ1-5
V gene: TRBV9
CDR3 DNA: TGTGCCAGCAGCGCCGGGCAGAGAAATCAGCCCCAGCATTTT
CDR3 protein: CASSAGQRNQPQHF

D gene: NA
clone size: NA
J gene: TRBJ1-5
V gene: TRBV12-1
CDR3 DNA: TGTGCCAGCAGCCCTTTCTACAGTAGCAATCAGCCCCAGCATTTT
CDR3 protein: CASSPFYSSNQPQHF

D gene: NA
clone size: NA
J gene: TRBJ1-1
V gene: TRBV6-8
CDR3 DNA: TGTGCCAGCGGCTCAGGGGACACTGAAGCTTTCTTT
CDR3 protein: CASGSGDTEAFF

D gene: NA
clone size: NA
J gene: TRBJ2-3
V gene: TRBV19
CDR3 DNA: TGTGCCAGTTCCCAAAAGAGGGGAACAGATACGCAGTATTTT
CDR3 protein: CASSQKRGTDTQYF

D gene: NA
clone size: few
J gene: TRBJ1-1
V gene: TRBV6-8
CDR3 DNA: TGTGCCAGCAGTTCCCGACTCAGAGCATTCACTGAAGCTTTCTTT
CDR3 protein: CASSSRLRAFTEAFF

D gene: NA
clone size: NA
J gene: TRBJ1-4
V gene: TRBV14
CDR3 DNA: TGTGCCAGCAGCCAAGTAAGGGATAAACTGTTTTTT
CDR3 protein: CASSQVRDKLFF

D gene: TRBD2
clone size: once
J gene: TRBJ2-5
V gene: TRBV28
CDR3 DNA: TGTGCCAGCAGCCCTGGACTAGCCCTAGAGACCCAGTACTTC
CDR3 protein: CASSPGLALETQYF

D gene: NA
clone size: NA
J gene: TRBJ1-4
V gene: TRBV15
CDR3 DNA: TGTGCCAGCAGCTTGAATCGGAGTGATCGGGAAAAACTGTTTTTT
CDR3 protein: CASSLNRSDREKLFF

D gene: NA
clone size: NA
J gene: TRBJ2-7
V gene: TRBV7-4
CDR3 DNA: TGTGCCAGCAGCATGGGGAGCTCCTACGAGCAGTACTTC
CDR3 protein: CASSMGSSYEQYF

D gene: NA
clone size: once
J gene: TRBJ2-3
V gene: TRBV11-3
CDR3 DNA: TGTGCCAGCAGCTCTGCGGGATCTAGCACAGATACGCAGTATTTT
CDR3 protein: CASSSAGSSTDTQYF

D gene: TRBD1
clone size: NA
J gene: TRBJ2-6
V gene: TRBV16
CDR3 DNA: TGTGCCAGCAGCCAAATAGGGGGCGACATTTCAGGTGGGGCCAACGTCCTGACTTTC
CDR3 protein: CASSQIGGDISGGANVLTF

D gene: NA
clone size: NA
J gene: TRBJ1-4
V gene: TRBV19
CDR3 DNA: TGTGCCAGTAGGCCCGGGGCGCCGCGGACTAATGAAAAACTGTTTTTT
CDR3 protein: CASRPGAPRTNEKLFF

D gene: NA
clone size: NA
J gene: TRBJ2-1
V gene: TRBV19
CDR3 DNA: TGTGCCAGTACCCTTGCGGGGAGCTACAATGAGCAGTTCTTC
CDR3 protein: CASTLAGSYNEQFF

D gene: TRBD1
clone size: NA
J gene: TRBJ2-1
V gene: TRBV6-8
CDR3 DNA: TGTGCCAGCAGTGACCGCGACAGGGTGGAAAATGAGCAGTTCTTC
CDR3 protein: CASSDRDRVENEQFF

D gene: NA
clone size: NA
J gene: TRBJ2-5
V gene: TRBV6-7
CDR3 DNA: TGTGCCAGCAGTTACGGGTCACGGGGGACCCAGTACTTC
CDR3 protein: CASSYGSRGTQYF

D gene: NA
clone size: few
J gene: TRBJ1-3
V gene: TRBV28
CDR3 DNA: TGTGCCAGCAGTCGCCTTACAGGGACTGGAAACACCATATATTTT
CDR3 protein: CASSRLTGTGNTIYF

D gene: NA
clone size: NA
J gene: TRBJ2-1
V gene: TRBV15
CDR3 DNA: TGTGCCACCAGCAGAAATCCAGGGCCAAGCTCCTACAATGAGCAGTTCTTC
CDR3 protein: CATSRNPGPSSYNEQFF

D gene: NA
clone size: once
J gene: TRBJ2-3
V gene: TRBV19
CDR3 DNA: TGTGCCAGCCGCCGCGGCAGGGTAACAGATACGCAGTATTTT
CDR3 protein: CASRRGRVTDTQYF

D gene: TRBD2
clone size: NA
J gene: TRBJ2-1
V gene: TRBV28
CDR3 DNA: TGTGCCAGCAGTTTTAACCTAGCGGGGGGGATTGAGCAGTTCTTC
CDR3 protein: CASSFNLAGGIEQFF

D gene: NA
clone size: NA
J gene: TRBJ2-5
V gene: TRBV10-2
CDR3 DNA: TGCGCCAGCAGGGGGGGAAGGGACCCTTTGCGGGAGACCCAGTACTTC
CDR3 protein: CASRGGRDPLRETQYF

D gene: NA
clone size: NA
J gene: TRBJ2-1
V gene: TRBV28
CDR3 DNA: TGTGCCAGCAGTTTTATCGGTGTTTTTCTAGAAGATTACAATGAGCAGTTCTTC
CDR3 protein: CASSFIGVFLEDYNEQFF

D gene: NA
clone size: NA
J gene: TRBJ1-5
V gene: TRBV14
CDR3 DNA: TGTGCCAGCAGCCAATTGTCTCAGCCCCAGCATTTT
CDR3 protein: CASSQLSQPQHF

D gene: NA
clone size: once
J gene: TRBJ1-2
V gene: TRBV28
CDR3 DNA: TGTGCCAGCAGTCCTCGGGGCGCAGAGGGCTACACCTTC
CDR3 protein: CASSPRGAEGYTF

D gene: NA
clone size: once
J gene: TRBJ2-7
V gene: TRBV6-8
CDR3 DNA: TGTGCCAGCAATAGACAAGGCCGCTCCTACGAGCAGTACTTC
CDR3 protein: CASNRQGRSYEQYF

D gene: TRBD1
clone size: NA
J gene: TRBJ2-3
V gene: TRBV29-1
CDR3 DNA: TGCAGCGTAAGGACAGGGGGGCACGCAGATACGCAGTATTTT
CDR3 protein: CSVRTGGHADTQYF

D gene: TRBD1
clone size: once
J gene: TRBJ2-3
V gene: TRBV5-1
CDR3 DNA: TGCGCCAGCAGCTTGTTTGGGACAGAAGACACAGATACGCAGTATTTT
CDR3 protein: CASSLFGTEDTDTQYF